This TCR beta chain was sequenced for a study of cytomegalovirus exposure and HLA in healthy donors. A remark on this clone: Its antigen is not identified.

The primer mix had 60 Vbeta and 13 Jbeta primers. Assay: immunoSEQ multiplex PCR; the TCRdb copy retains only in-frame clones and omits some. This repertoire shows approximately 150,000 clones, roughly three quarters found once; its top ten account for about 4.3%. Study-level findings and limits: In presence/absence analyses, roughly uniform sequencing depth across donors was assumed. Under in vitro conditions, a few CMV-associated chains were confirmed as specific for CMV antigens.

Germline CDR1 reads SNHLY; CDR2 reads FYNNEI. CDR3 length: 14 amino acids. The germline V and J ends were trimmed by 1 base and 2 bases, with 8 bases remaining between them. The receptor's source is a man younger than 35 in good health and CMV-seropositive. This chain joins TRBV2 and TRBJ1-2; no reliable D call. The source material was PBMCs. Written as DNA, the CDR3 is TGTGCCAGCAGTGAAGGCAGACTAAACTATGGCTACACCTTC. Its protein is CASSEGRLNYGYTF. The full variable domain, completed using reference TRBV2 and TRBJ1-2, is EPEVTQTPSHQVTQMGQEVILRCVPISNHLYFYWYRQILGQKVEFLVSFYNNEISEKSEIFDDQFSVERPDGSNFTLKIRSTKLEDSAMYFCASSEGRLNYGYTFGSGTRLTVV.